The sequence of this T cell receptor (beta chain) was determined in a study of T-cell memory formation after mild COVID-19. Findings and limits, study-wide: CD4/CD8 balance characterized clones contracting day 15 to 85, and CD4+ skew characterized later expanders. Of the contracting clones, CD4+ ones lay mainly in CM and EM, and CD8+ ones in EMRA.

In TCRdb, the 5' RACE reads were re-called with MiXCR into one record per CDR3 protein. The sample contains under 400,000 distinct CDR3 sequences, around 20% of which appear only once. The table lists this clonotype with a few counts. The antigen is not known. The trim removed 3 bases at V and 3 bases at J, leaving 3 bases unmatched. CDR1 and CDR2 from the germline V gene are SGDLS and YYNGEE. The CDR3 sequence is 14 residues long. This clonotype originated in an adult woman who had mild COVID-19 (a few samples of this study predate the infection). Cell type and time point are not known. The chain links TRBV9 to TRBJ2-3, with 8 bases matching TRBD2. Sequencing input: PBMCs or a T cell subset sorted from them (not recorded which). Here the CDR3 DNA reads TGTGCCAGCAGCGAGCGGGGGCCAACAGATACGCAGTATTTT. Residues: CASSERGPTDTQYF.